This T cell receptor (beta chain) was identified during a study of cytomegalovirus exposure and HLA in healthy donors (TCRdb year 2017). Background for the entire study: According to an earlier analysis of several hundred of the donors, about 179 million T cells yielded roughly 100 million unique TCR beta sequences and 276 Gb of sequence data. An early release covering roughly 600 HLA-typed donors comprised approximately 290 gigabases of sequencing data and around 80 million unique TCR sequences. Of the roughly 400 genotyped donors, 75% to 85% were placed in the genetic ancestry cluster associated with self-reported Caucasian donors. The study aimed to test whether signatures of past pathogen exposure could be identified by cataloging public T cell receptors. Using immunosequencing, the study profiled T cell repertoires from about 610 subjects and related those repertoires to cytomegalovirus serostatus. Besides the first cohort of about 730 subjects, a separate validation cohort made up of some 110 different subjects was used. To predict cytomegalovirus infection status, the study brought together high-throughput TCR immunosequencing, statistical association of individual TCRs with disease status, and machine learning. To study patterns of TCR occurrence, a later analysis re-analyzed previously published TCR beta repertoires from around 670 donors and added high-resolution HLA genotyping. Rather than drawing on any new phenotypic data, the later analysis identified candidate immune exposures from TCR beta sequences and the way those sequences occurred across donors. An earlier analysis of approximately 580 of the donors used high-throughput TCR beta sequencing to judge whether each TCR beta V gene segment behaved as functional or pseudogenic. Donor age, sex, ethnicity and CMV serostatus were compiled together with the repertoire data. A later genetic analysis used genome-wide SNP genotypes for about 65% of the 666 donors, treating that subset as a discovery cohort. Every repertoire in the discovery cohort had been generated on one and the same sequencing platform. HLA typing covered class I and class II loci at four-digit resolution. Typing coverage varied by locus: roughly 629-630 donors for A, B, C, DRB1 and DQB1; 522 for DQA1; more than 600 for DPA1; approximately 450 for DPB1. Several DR-DQ haplotypes were treated as single units for association and clustering because of strong linkage in the cohort. Among 350 to 400 genotyped donors of the cohort, an average of approximately 250,000 unique TCR beta nucleotide sequences were sequenced per donor, around 20% of them non-productive. The investigation overall reported the following: A few of the identified cytomegalovirus-associated TCR beta chains were confirmed in vitro to be specific for cytomegalovirus antigens. Roughly uniform sequencing depth across donors was assumed in presence/absence analyses, although this assumption may not hold. Compared with the roughly 710-donor mean, donors in an Asian-associated ancestry cluster had fewer N-insertions in productive TCRs, according to a later genetic analysis. The classifier was reported to diagnose cytomegalovirus status with high specificity and sensitivity in both the original cohort and the validation cohort. HLA typing was unavailable for some donors at each locus, so association tests used only the typed subset. The cohort was sequenced for TCR beta chains only, and without alpha or paired-chain data the features that could be detected were limited. In an earlier analysis of over 550 of the donors, most TCR beta V segments were observed in productive rearrangements about 87% or about 30% of the time, broadly matching IMGT annotations. The sequencing pipeline was judged likely to have produced a cluster of highly shared sequence variants as a technical artifact. A later genetic analysis associated a missense DCLRE1C variant with V-gene and J-gene trimming of TCR beta chains, and an independent cohort replicated the association. Some IMGT-functional V segments, including TRBV6-2 and TRBV6-3, could not be distinguished by the 87-base-pair reads and were therefore excluded. Linkage disequilibrium might explain the correlated functional status among segregating V segments, but an unknown experimental factor could not be excluded. Most TCR sequences were observed very rarely across donors, whereas some public TCRs were present in many individuals. According to a later analysis, most CMV-associated TCR beta chains appeared to be HLA-restricted, and the HLA associations seemed to be driven largely by CMV exposure. The study listed around 160 TCR beta chains as associated with cytomegalovirus. In a later analysis, more than 15,000 TCR beta sequences were associated with specific HLA alleles at a false discovery rate of 0.05. Several of the top co-occurrence clusters appeared to be linked to parvovirus B19, influenza, CMV and Epstein-Barr virus, according to a later analysis. A later analysis found that TCR association rates varied across HLA loci, with DRB1 alleles showing the most associated TCRs and HLA-C alleles the fewest. Assigning TCR associations to individual alleles was difficult when HLA alleles, especially DR and DQ, strongly co-occurred. A further reported finding was that TCR beta sequences accurately predicted the HLA-A and HLA-B alleles for most subjects in the first cohort. Because counts were too low, roughly 17 rarely observed V segments, including chromosome 9 orphons, were left out of the earlier analysis of a few hundred of the donors. The authors suggested that the approach could potentially be generalized to other disease states and immunological phenotypes. In a later analysis, HLA-associated TCR beta chains were found to be more clonally expanded and to have lower generation probabilities than equally common non-associated chains. Immune exposure information for the cohort was limited to CMV serostatus.

Worth noting for this clone: Its recognized antigen is unknown. Qualities for individual bases were not recorded, and no much larger clone is one base off.

CDR3 length: 15 amino acids, cysteine to phenylalanine. Just CDR3 DNA is preserved here, 45 bases in frame from base 1. For CDR1 and CDR2, the germline V gene lists MGHRA and YSYEKL. V is trimmed back by 2 bases and J by 7 bases, and the junction contains 6 bases that no gene match accounts for. Libraries were made using the immunoSEQ multiplex PCR assay. The multiplex PCR relied on a mix of 60 forward primers for TCR Vbeta segments and 13 reverse primers for TCR Jbeta segments. The CDR3 region of rearranged TCR beta genes was amplified from genomic DNA with a multiplex PCR assay. The Illumina HiSeq System was used to sequence the amplified TCR beta libraries as 87-base-pair reads. Regarding the original processing steps: In a later analysis, tens of millions of unique TCR beta chains were counted across the roughly 700 repertoires, and approximately 11 million of these chains were shared by at least two donors. Raw reads were error-corrected and collapsed into unique sequences with a nearest-neighbor algorithm that merged closely related sequences to remove PCR and sequencing errors. V, D and J gene segments were assigned by aligning CDR3 sequences to IMGT reference sequences. Each retained sequence needed at least a six-nucleotide match to both a V gene segment and a J gene segment. A rearrangement was called productive if the CDR3 had no stop codons and remained in frame with V and J, and every other rearrangement was called non-productive. CDR3 was defined according to IMGT convention as the region running from the second conserved V-encoded cysteine to the conserved J-encoded phenylalanine. In an earlier analysis of 500 to 650 of the donors, sequences lacking an unambiguous match to a single V gene segment were excluded. In an earlier analysis of almost 600 of the donors, a V segment was called functional when productive rearrangements were above 56.7%, and segregating when the standard deviation between donors exceeded 5%. A statistical classification framework was built to diagnose cytomegalovirus status from the catalog of TCR beta chain sequences. V and J gene assignment, in a later analysis, came from comparing TCR nucleotide sequences with IMGT/GENE-DB human TR gene sequences. A later analysis assigned CDR3 sequences and most-parsimonious VDJ recombination scenarios with the TCRdist pipeline. In a later analysis, every TCR beta chain was defined by the combination of its CDR3 amino acid sequence and its V-gene family, and reads without a unique V-gene family were dropped. As a way to deal with suspected cross-contamination and a sequencing artifact, a later analysis dropped hundreds of nucleotide sequences that were highly shared and had low generation probability. For each public chain, a later analysis derived a clonal expansion index from normalized ranks of inferred template counts within each repertoire. A later analysis computed generation probabilities with a VDJ recombination model fitted to out-of-frame rearrangements, and checked the results against IGoR. In a later analysis, TCR-TCR, TCR-HLA and TCR-CMV co-occurrence was scored with hypergeometric tests, and a repertoire-size bias correction was applied to TCR pairs. In a later analysis, false discovery rates were estimated by permuting HLA or CMV assignments 20 times. A later analysis grouped co-occurring TCRs with DBSCAN, adding TCRdist sequence similarity when clustering within HLA-allele-positive subsets. For co-occurrence clustering, repertoires with fewer than 30,000 or more than 120,000 public chains were excluded, along with four or five repertoires with anomalous nucleotide sharing. TCRdb stores this immuneACCESS table with in-frame sequences only. Part of the clones is absent; in the studies checked, under half of the shortfall reflects unresolved V genes, and no reason is known for the rest. That table is the source of V, J and clone size, and D and trimming were worked out from the DNA. The sample records 150,000 or so clones, 80% to 90% of which are singletons. The ten largest make up roughly 9.3% of the sample.

In total, about 650 healthy bone marrow donors made up the cohort. At the time of sampling, every cohort member was nominally healthy, though immune exposures that went unrecorded were likely present. The donor was CMV seropositive and belonged to the group of 250 to 300 seropositive cohort members. Each donor provided a peripheral blood sample, and peripheral blood mononuclear cells were used for TCR beta sequencing. Genomic DNA extraction from the blood cell samples was performed with the Qiagen DNeasy Blood Extraction Kit. The sequence derives from a man aged 18 to 29 in good health and CMV-seropositive. The sample was PBMCs. The chain was built from TRBV4-1 and TRBJ1-4; 8 bases in the junction line up with TRBD1. The DNA is TGCGCCAGCAGCCAACCGGGACAGGCTCGTGAAAAACTGTTTTTT. This yields the protein CASSQPGQAREKLFF.